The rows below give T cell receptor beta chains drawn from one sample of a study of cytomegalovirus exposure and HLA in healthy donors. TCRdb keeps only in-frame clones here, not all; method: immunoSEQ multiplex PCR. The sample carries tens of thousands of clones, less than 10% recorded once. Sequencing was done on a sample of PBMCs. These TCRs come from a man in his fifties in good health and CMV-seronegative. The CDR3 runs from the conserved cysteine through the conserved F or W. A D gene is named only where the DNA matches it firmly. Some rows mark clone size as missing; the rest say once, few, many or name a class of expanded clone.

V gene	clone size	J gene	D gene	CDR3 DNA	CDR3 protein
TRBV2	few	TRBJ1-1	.	TGTGCCAGCACTCAACGGGGGAACACTGAAGCTTTCTTT	CASTQRGNTEAFF
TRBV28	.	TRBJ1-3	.	TGTGCCAGCAGTCTACGAAGCACCATATATTTT	CASSLRSTIYF
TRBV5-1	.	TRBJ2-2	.	TGCGCCAGCAGCTTGGACAGCCCGAACACCGGGGAGCTGTTTTTT	CASSLDSPNTGELFF
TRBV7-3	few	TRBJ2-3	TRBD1	TGTGCCAGCAGCCAGACAGGGGGCACAGATACGCAGTATTTT	CASSQTGGTDTQYF
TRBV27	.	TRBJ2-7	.	TGTGCCAGCAGACCGGGGACACACTACGAGCAGTACTTC	CASRPGTHYEQYF
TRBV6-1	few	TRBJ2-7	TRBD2	TGTGCCAGCAGTGGACGGACTAGCGGTTCCTACGAGCAGTACTTC	CASSGRTSGSYEQYF
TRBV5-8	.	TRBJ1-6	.	TGTGCCAGCAGCCCTGGGCAGGGGTATAATTCACCCCTCCACTTT	CASSPGQGYNSPLHF
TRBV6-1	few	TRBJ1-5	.	TGTGCCAGCATGGGGGCCCAATATAGCAATCAGCCCCAGCATTTT	CASMGAQYSNQPQHF
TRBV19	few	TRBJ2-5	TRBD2	TGTGCCAGTAGTAAATACGGGACTAGCGGGGAAGAGACCCAGTACTTC	CASSKYGTSGEETQYF
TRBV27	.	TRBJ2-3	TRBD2	TGTGCCAGCAGTTTATATGGGACTAGCGGGAGACGGGTGGATACGCAGTATTTT	CASSLYGTSGRRVDTQYF
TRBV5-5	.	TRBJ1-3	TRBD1	TGTGCCAGCAGCCCAGGGTCCAGGGGGTCTGGAAACACCATATATTTT	CASSPGSRGSGNTIYF
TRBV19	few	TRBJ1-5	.	TGTGCCAGTAGTATTACTACAGGGAGTGATAGTCAGCCCCAGCATTTT	CASSITTGSDSQPQHF
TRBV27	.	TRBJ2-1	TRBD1	TGTGCCAGCAGCCCCCGGGACAGACCCTACAATGAGCAGTTCTTC	CASSPRDRPYNEQFF
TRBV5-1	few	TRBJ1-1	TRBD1	TGCGCCAGCAGCTCTGGGACAGGGATTGAAGCTTTCTTT	CASSSGTGIEAFF
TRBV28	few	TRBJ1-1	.	TGTGCCAGCAGCCCGGGGGGGGGCACTGAAGCTTTCTTT	CASSPGGGTEAFF
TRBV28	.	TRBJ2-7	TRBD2	TGTGCCAGCAGAATAGCGGGAGTCCACGAGCAGTACTTC	CASRIAGVHEQYF
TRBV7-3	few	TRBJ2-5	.	TGTGCCAGCAGCTTAATGCCAGCGGTCCAAGAGACCCAGTACTTC	CASSLMPAVQETQYF
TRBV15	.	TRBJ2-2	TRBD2	TGTGCCACCAGCAGAGACCCCGGACTAGCGGGGGCCACCGGGGAGCTGTTTTTT	CATSRDPGLAGATGELFF
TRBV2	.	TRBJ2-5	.	TGTGCCAGCAGTGATTTAGGAGTGGCGGGGCGAAGGGCCCAGTACTTC	CASSDLGVAGRRAQYF
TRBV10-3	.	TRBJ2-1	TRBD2	TGTGCCATCAGTGATGGTAGCGGGAGTGATGAGCAGTTCTTC	CAISDGSGSDEQFF
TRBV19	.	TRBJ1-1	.	TGTGCCAGTAGTGACAGGCCGAACACTGAAGCTTTCTTT	CASSDRPNTEAFF
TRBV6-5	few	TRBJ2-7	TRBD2	TGTGCCAGCAGTTACCGACGGGAGGGCCCCCACGAGCAGTACTTC	CASSYRREGPHEQYF
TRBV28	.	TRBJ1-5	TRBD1	TGTGCCAGCAGCGTACAGGGGTGGGGACATTATCAGCCCCAGCATTTT	CASSVQGWGHYQPQHF
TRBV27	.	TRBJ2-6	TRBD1	TGTGCCAGCAGTTGGACAGGGGGCGCTGGGGCCAACGTCCTGACTTTC	CASSWTGGAGANVLTF
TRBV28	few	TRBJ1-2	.	TGTGCCAGCAGTTTTGGGCAGAGATATGGCTACACCTTC	CASSFGQRYGYTF
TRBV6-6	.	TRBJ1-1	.	TGTGCCAGCAGCTTGACACAGGGAAAGACTGAAGCTTTCTTT	CASSLTQGKTEAFF
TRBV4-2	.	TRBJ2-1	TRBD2	TGTGCCAGCAGCCCCAGGACTAGCGGAGACAATGAGCAGTTCTTC	CASSPRTSGDNEQFF
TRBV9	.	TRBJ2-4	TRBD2	TGTGCCAGCAGCGTAGCGATAGCGGGGGAAAACATTCAGTACTTC	CASSVAIAGENIQYF
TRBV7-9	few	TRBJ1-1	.	TGTGCCAGCAGCTTACGGCAGGGGACGACTGAAGCTTTCTTT	CASSLRQGTTEAFF
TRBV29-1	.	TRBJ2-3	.	TGCAGCGTTGACGGGATAGGAGATACGCAGTATTTT	CSVDGIGDTQYF
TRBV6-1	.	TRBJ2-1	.	TGTGCCACATCGAGTTATGAGCAGTTCTTC	CATSSYEQFF
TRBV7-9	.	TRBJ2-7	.	TGTGCCAGCAACCCGAGTAGTTGGTACGAGCAGTACTTC	CASNPSSWYEQYF
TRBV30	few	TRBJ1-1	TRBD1	TGTGCCTGGAGAGCGGCAGGGGGCACTGAAGCTTTCTTT	CAWRAAGGTEAFF
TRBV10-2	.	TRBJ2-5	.	TGCGCCAGCGGTGGGCTTCTTCAAGAGACCCAGTACTTC	CASGGLLQETQYF
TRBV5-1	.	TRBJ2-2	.	TGCGCCAGCAGCTTGTACGCTGTCGGCACCGGGGAGCTGTTTTTT	CASSLYAVGTGELFF
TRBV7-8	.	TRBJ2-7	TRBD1	TGTGCCAGCAGCCCTACGACAGGGGGCGTCGAGCAGTACTTC	CASSPTTGGVEQYF
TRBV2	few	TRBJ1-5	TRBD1	TGTGCCAGCACCCAAGGGACAGAATTCAATCAGCCCCAGCATTTT	CASTQGTEFNQPQHF
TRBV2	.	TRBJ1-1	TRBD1	TGTGCCAGTTACAGGGGGAACACTGAAGCTTTCTTT	CASYRGNTEAFF
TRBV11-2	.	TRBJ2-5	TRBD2	TGTGCCAGCAGTCCCGGGACTAGAGAGACCCAGTACTTC	CASSPGTRETQYF
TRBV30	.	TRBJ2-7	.	TGTGCCTGGACACCAAAAGAGGGGCAGTACTTC	CAWTPKEGQYF
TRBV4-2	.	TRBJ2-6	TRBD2	TGTGCCAGCAGCCCTTCCTTTCCGACTAGCGGGGTAGCCGGGGCCAACGTCCTGACTTTC	CASSPSFPTSGVAGANVLTF
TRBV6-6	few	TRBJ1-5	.	TGTGCCAGCAGTAACCAGGGGCAGCCCCAGCATTTT	CASSNQGQPQHF
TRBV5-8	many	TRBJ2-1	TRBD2	TGTGCCAGCAGCTTGCGGGGGGGAAACAATGAGCAGTTCTTC	CASSLRGGNNEQFF
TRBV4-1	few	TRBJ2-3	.	TGCGCCAGCAGCCAAGATACCGGGGGAAACACAGATACGCAGTATTTT	CASSQDTGGNTDTQYF
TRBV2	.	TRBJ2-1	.	TGTGCCAGCAGTGAAGCACTAACCCCTCCTACGGATGAGCAGTTCTTC	CASSEALTPPTDEQFF
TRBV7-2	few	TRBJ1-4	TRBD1	TGTGCCAGCAGCTTTTGGGGACAGGCCCAAAAACTGTTTTTT	CASSFWGQAQKLFF
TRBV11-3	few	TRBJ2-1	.	TGTGCCAGCAGCTTAGACTTCTCCAATGAGCAGTTCTTC	CASSLDFSNEQFF
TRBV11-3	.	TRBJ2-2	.	TGTGCCAGCAGCTTAGATCTTTCCGGGGAGCTGTTTTTT	CASSLDLSGELFF
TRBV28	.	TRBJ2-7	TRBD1	TGTGCCAGCACCAACTACAGGGGGATCTACGAGCAGTACTTC	CASTNYRGIYEQYF
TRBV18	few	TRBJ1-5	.	TGTGCCAGCTCACCACAAGCAAGGTCAGACTATAGCAATCAGCCCCAGCATTTT	CASSPQARSDYSNQPQHF
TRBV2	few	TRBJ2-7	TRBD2	TGTGCCAGCAGTGCCCGTAAGCGGGAGGGCCGCCACGAGCAGTACTTC	CASSARKREGRHEQYF
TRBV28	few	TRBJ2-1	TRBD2	TGTGCCAGCAGTTTAGTCGGGACTAGCGGGACAGCCTACAATGAGCAGTTCTTC	CASSLVGTSGTAYNEQFF
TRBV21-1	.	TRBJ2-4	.	TGTGCCAGCAGCAAAGTCAGGATGGAAAACATTCAGTACTTC	CASSKVRMENIQYF